Below are 5 T cell receptor beta chains sequenced from a single sample in a study of blood T cell repertoires in COVID-19. Sequenced by immunoSEQ multiplex PCR; TCRdb stores in-frame clones only, minus some. The sample holds around 200,000 clones, about 88% seen once. The sample consisted of peripheral blood. The receptor set was obtained from a man in his thirties or forties with active or convalescent COVID-19.

The rearrangement joins TRBV27 to TRBJ2-7, with 14 bases lining up with TRBD2. Germline values: CDR1 MNHEY, CDR2 SMNVEV (reference sequence). With 3 bases clipped from V and 4 bases from J, the junction kept 11 bases outside the gene matches. The CDR3 loop spans 18 amino acids. CDR3 protein: CASSLGFGTSGSRYEQYF. The CDR3 nucleotides read TGTGCCAGCAGTTTGGGGTTCGGGACTAGCGGGAGTAGGTACGAGCAGTACTTC.

V is TRBV5-4 and J is TRBJ1-4; unclear D gene. This CDR3 has 14 amino acids. V was trimmed by 3 bases and J by 4 bases, leaving 10 bases between them. Germline-derived CDR1 and CDR2 are SGHNT and YYREEE (reference sequence). The CDR3 sequence is CASSSGSLNEKLFF. CDR3 sequence (DNA): TGTGCCAGCAGCTCCGGGTCTCTTAATGAAAAACTGTTTTTT. Looking up the rest from reference TRBV5-4 and TRBJ1-4 gives the full variable domain: ETGVTQSPTHLIKTRGQQVTLRCSSQSGHNTVSWYQQALGQGPQFIFQYYREEENGRGNFPPRFSGLQFPNYSSELNVNALELDDSALYLCASSSGSLNEKLFFGSGTQLSVL.

A word on this clone: At one of its ends the junction is not consistent with the germline gene, which may arise from a read error. The chain joins TRBV7-7 to TRBJ2-1, with D perhaps TRBD2 (6 bases). This CDR3 has 13 amino acids. The germline CDR1 and CDR2 sequences are SSHAT and FNYEAQ (reference sequence). DNA for the CDR3: TGTGCTAGCAGCTCCGCCGGCGGGGATGAGCAGTTCTTC. It codes for CASSSAGGDEQFF.

The rearrangement joins TRBV5-5 to TRBJ2-2; 9 bases align to TRBD1. Unmatched junction bases numbered 15, after V lost 2 bases and J lost 4 bases. Looked up from germline, CDR1 is SGHKS and CDR2 is YYEKEE (reference sequence). CDR3 size: 19 residues. The CDR3 here is CASSFDVVAGTGSTGELFF. The CDR3 coding sequence is TGTGCCAGCAGCTTCGACGTCGTGGCCGGGACAGGGAGCACCGGGGAGCTGTTTTTT.

The sample holds one count of this clone. This sequence joins TRBV24-1 and TRBJ2-1; 12 nucleotides line up with TRBD2. The CDR3 runs 19 residues. CDR1 and CDR2 from the germline V gene are KGHDR and SFDVKD. The V gene end was trimmed by 4 bases and the J gene end by 3 bases; junction bases not matched to a gene: 12. The CDR3 spells CATSDGGLAGPPHYNEQFF. Written as DNA, the CDR3 is TGTGCCACCAGTGACGGAGGACTAGCGGGGCCGCCCCACTACAATGAGCAGTTCTTC.